This is a list of T cell receptor beta chains from one sample in a study of beta chain features in type 1 diabetes. Some clones are missing from TCRdb's copy, which holds only in-frame ones; the method was immunoSEQ multiplex PCR. The sample includes 300,000 or so clones, roughly 8% seen only once; the top ten take under 0.5%. Sequences were obtained from central memory CD4+ T cells from blood. The receptors shown here come from a woman aged 18-29 years in good health. CDR3s include the opening cysteine and the closing phenylalanine or tryptophan. Each record gives: J gene, clone size, D gene, V gene, CDR3 protein, CDR3 DNA. The D gene is left open where the match is weak. The size of a clone is reported for some rows only, either as once, few or many, or as a class for expanded clones.

TRBJ2-7 - TRBD2 TRBV28 CASSFPLTSGRYQYF TGTGCCAGCAGTTTCCCGCTGACTAGCGGGAGGTACCAGTACTTC
TRBJ2-2 few - TRBV7-2 CASSLGGNGELFF TGTGCCAGCAGCTTAGGAGGAAACGGGGAGCTGTTTTTT
TRBJ2-7 - TRBD1 TRBV18 CASSWDRVYEQYF TGTGCCAGCTCTTGGGACAGGGTATACGAGCAGTACTTC
TRBJ1-4 once - TRBV7-2 CASSRWTDRDEKLFF TGTGCCAGCAGCAGATGGACCGATCGCGATGAAAAACTGTTTTTT
TRBJ1-2 - - TRBV6-5 CASSPADRPNYGYTF TGTGCCAGCAGTCCTGCCGACAGGCCGAACTATGGCTACACCTTC
TRBJ1-4 - - TRBV4-2 CASSQDGATNEKLFF TGTGCCAGCAGCCAAGATGGGGCAACTAATGAAAAACTGTTTTTT
TRBJ2-1 - - TRBV5-6 CASSFRRGSWHEQFF TGTGCCAGCAGCTTCCGCAGGGGAAGTTGGCATGAGCAGTTCTTC
TRBJ1-2 - - TRBV13 CASSLGTGGYGYTF TGTGCCAGCAGCTTAGGGACAGGAGGGTATGGCTACACCTTC
TRBJ2-5 - - TRBV7-6 CASSLNLWETQYF TGTGCCAGCAGCTTAAATCTATGGGAGACCCAGTACTTC
TRBJ2-1 few - TRBV11-1 CASSLAPSSYNEQFF TGTGCCAGCAGCCTAGCGCCCAGCTCCTACAATGAGCAGTTCTTC
TRBJ2-7 few - TRBV5-6 CASTLGGARDEQYF TGTGCCAGCACCCTTGGGGGCGCGAGGGACGAGCAGTACTTC
TRBJ2-5 - - TRBV29-1 CSVTRGSDQETQYF TGCAGCGTCACTAGGGGATCAGACCAAGAGACCCAGTACTTC
TRBJ2-1 - - TRBV7-3 CASSLVGDSYNEQFF TGTGCCAGCAGCCTAGTGGGAGATTCCTACAATGAGCAGTTCTTC
TRBJ2-7 - - TRBV7-2 CASSLGPREQYF TGTGCCAGCAGCTTAGGACCGAGGGAGCAGTACTTC
TRBJ2-7 - - TRBV27 CASRADSYEQYF TGTGCCAGCAGGGCGGACAGCTACGAGCAGTACTTC
TRBJ1-5 - TRBD1 TRBV5-6 CASSLRTGGWGQPQHF TGTGCCAGCAGCTTACGGACAGGGGGTTGGGGTCAGCCCCAGCATTTT
TRBJ2-7 few - TRBV25-1 CASSDFGGTYEQYF TGTGCCAGCAGTGATTTTGGCGGGACCTACGAGCAGTACTTC
TRBJ1-2 - TRBD1 TRBV9 CASSEGQAANYGYTF TGTGCCAGCAGCGAAGGACAGGCAGCTAACTATGGCTACACCTTC
TRBJ2-2 - TRBD1 TRBV5-1 CASSRGDRGPTGELFF TGCGCCAGCAGCCGGGGGGACAGGGGTCCCACCGGGGAGCTGTTTTTT
TRBJ2-4 - - TRBV6-4 CASEADIQYF TGTGCCAGCGAGGCAGACATTCAGTACTTC
TRBJ2-7 many - TRBV18 CASSPGLEKPLYF TGTGCCAGCTCACCTGGGTTGGAAAAGCCTCTGTACTTC
TRBJ2-1 - - TRBV7-2 CASSSTSLNEQFF TGTGCCAGCAGCTCGACTAGTTTGAATGAGCAGTTCTTC
TRBJ2-4 - - TRBV6-5 CASSERLGAKNIQYF TGTGCCAGCAGCGAACGACTAGGAGCCAAAAACATTCAGTACTTC
TRBJ1-5 few - TRBV19 CASSTPTGSGPPQHF TGTGCCAGTAGTACCCCGACAGGATCGGGCCCGCCCCAGCATTTT
TRBJ2-7 - TRBD2 TRBV5-6 CASRQREGTYEQYF TGTGCCAGCAGGCAGCGGGAGGGCACCTACGAGCAGTACTTC
TRBJ1-5 many - TRBV10-3 CAISETGVEPQHF TGTGCCATCAGTGAAACGGGTGTAGAGCCCCAGCATTTT
TRBJ2-6 few - TRBV7-2 CASSSTTVRGANVLTF TGTGCCAGCAGCTCCACGACAGTGCGTGGGGCCAACGTCCTGACTTTC
TRBJ1-1 many TRBD1 TRBV23-1 CASSQGQGLTEAFF TGCGCCAGCAGTCAAGGACAGGGCCTCACTGAAGCTTTCTTT
TRBJ2-1 - TRBD2 TRBV18 CASSLPGGRAMNEQFF TGTGCCAGCTCTCTCCCAGGCGGGAGGGCCATGAATGAGCAGTTCTTC
TRBJ2-7 few TRBD2 TRBV11-2 CASSLDLRAGRGPGSYEQYF TGTGCCAGCAGCTTAGACTTGAGAGCGGGGAGGGGACCTGGCTCCTACGAGCAGTACTTC
TRBJ2-1 many TRBD2 TRBV9 CASSVGPSGSFTEQFF TGTGCCAGCAGCGTAGGTCCTAGCGGGAGTTTTACCGAGCAGTTCTTC
TRBJ2-4 - - TRBV11-2 CASSLDADGGSSLVKNIQYF TGTGCCAGCAGCTTAGACGCGGACGGGGGCTCATCGTTGGTCAAAAACATTCAGTACTTC
TRBJ1-5 - - TRBV19 CASSTFAGNQPQHF TGTGCCAGTAGTACTTTTGCGGGGAATCAGCCCCAGCATTTT
TRBJ2-4 few TRBD1 TRBV18 CASSPLGTGGNIQYF TGTGCCAGCTCACCACTCGGGACAGGGGGCAACATTCAGTACTTC
TRBJ2-5 - - TRBV28 CASSSPNQETQYF TGTGCCAGCAGTTCCCCGAACCAAGAGACCCAGTACTTC
TRBJ2-2 few TRBD2 TRBV7-3 CASTMGTSGIGAGELFF TGTGCCTCGACTATGGGGACTAGCGGGATTGGAGCCGGGGAGCTGTTTTTT
TRBJ2-5 - - TRBV11-2 CASSLVVLGETQYF TGTGCCAGCAGCTTGGTGGTCCTGGGAGAGACCCAGTACTTC
TRBJ1-2 few - TRBV2 CASSEAGSYGYTF TGTGCCAGCAGTGAAGCGGGAAGCTATGGCTACACCTTC
TRBJ1-2 - - TRBV6-6 CASTSVNKLNYGYTF TGTGCCAGCACCTCAGTCAACAAACTTAACTATGGCTACACCTTC
TRBJ2-4 - TRBD2 TRBV5-1 CASSLAGTSQNIQYF TGCGCCAGCAGCTTGGCCGGGACTAGTCAAAACATTCAGTACTTC
TRBJ2-5 - - TRBV7-3 CASSPLRETQYF TGTGCCAGCAGCCCCCTGAGGGAGACCCAGTACTTC
TRBJ2-6 - - TRBV5-6 CASSVPGSGANVLTF TGTGCCAGCAGCGTGCCAGGCTCTGGGGCCAACGTCCTGACTTTC